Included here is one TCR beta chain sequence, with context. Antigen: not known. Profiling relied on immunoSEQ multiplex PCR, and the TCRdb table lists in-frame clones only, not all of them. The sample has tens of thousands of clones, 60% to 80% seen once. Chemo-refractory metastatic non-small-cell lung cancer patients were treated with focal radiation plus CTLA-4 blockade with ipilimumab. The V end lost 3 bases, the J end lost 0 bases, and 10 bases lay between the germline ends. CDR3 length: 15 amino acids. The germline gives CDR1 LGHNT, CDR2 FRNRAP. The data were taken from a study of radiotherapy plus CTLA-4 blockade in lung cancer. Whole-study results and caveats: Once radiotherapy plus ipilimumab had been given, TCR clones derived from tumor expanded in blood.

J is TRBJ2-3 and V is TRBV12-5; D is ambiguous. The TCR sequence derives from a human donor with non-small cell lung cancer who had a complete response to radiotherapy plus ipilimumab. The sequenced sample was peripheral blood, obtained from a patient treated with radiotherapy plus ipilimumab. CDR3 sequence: CASGFQRRSTDTQYF. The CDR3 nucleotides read TGTGCTAGTGGTTTTCAGCGTAGAAGCACAGATACGCAGTATTTT.